The source of this TCR beta chain is a study of chemoradiotherapy in HPV16-positive cancers. Germline assignment: CDR1 SQVTM and CDR2 ANQGSEA. The CDR3 covers 14 residues. Sequencing used immunoSEQ multiplex PCR; TCRdb keeps in-frame clones, though not all of them. There are about 15,000 clones in the sample; more than 75% occur only once, and 2.5% to 3.5% lies in the top ten. V is TRBV29-1 and J is TRBJ2-5, with D tentatively TRBD1 (7 bases). The DNA end lines up better with TRBJ2-7; the J call may be wrong. The source of this sequence is a human donor with HPV-associated anogenital cancer. The sequenced sample was blood, obtained from a patient who underwent chemoradiotherapy. The DNA for the CDR3 is TGCAGCGTCGTTAATCGCGGGACAGCTTACGAGCAGTACTTC. This encodes CSVVNRGTAYEQYF.